A selection of T cell receptor beta chains follows, all from one sample in a study of cytomegalovirus exposure and HLA in healthy donors. Repertoires were generated with immunoSEQ multiplex PCR, while TCRdb's copy carries only in-frame clones and drops some. The table lists about 150,000 clones, around nine tenths of them singletons. Sequenced material: PBMCs. These receptor sequences come from a woman under 30 in good health and CMV-seropositive. CDR3s include the opening cysteine and the closing phenylalanine or tryptophan. A D gene is named only where the DNA matches it firmly. Not all rows give a size; the values are once, few, many and, for expanded clones, a class.

CDR3aa,CDR3nt,d_gene,v_gene,abundance,j_gene
CASSLGLAGSGELFF,TGTGCCAGCAGCCTGGGACTAGCGGGCAGCGGGGAGCTGTTTTTT,TRBD2,TRBV11-2,NA,TRBJ2-2
CASSFRWAEGRNEQFF,TGTGCCAGCAGCTTCCGCTGGGCGGAGGGCCGGAATGAGCAGTTCTTC,NA,TRBV9,NA,TRBJ2-1
CASSPDTLNTEAFF,TGTGCCAGCTCACCAGACACCCTGAACACTGAAGCTTTCTTT,NA,TRBV18,NA,TRBJ1-1
CASSKDTVNTEAFF,TGTGCCAGCAGCAAGGACACCGTGAACACTGAAGCTTTCTTT,NA,TRBV9,NA,TRBJ1-1
CASSPFDIYEQYF,TGTGCCAGCAGTCCATTTGACATCTACGAGCAGTACTTC,NA,TRBV28,once,TRBJ2-7
CASSLSFFSGANVLTF,TGTGCCAGCAGTTTATCGTTCTTCTCTGGGGCCAACGTCCTGACTTTC,NA,TRBV27,NA,TRBJ2-6
CARSTGLGSNEQFF,TGTGCCCGATCGACAGGCCTAGGTTCGAATGAGCAGTTCTTC,NA,TRBV2,NA,TRBJ2-1
CASSSASGRATYNEQFF,TGTGCCAGCAGCTCGGCTAGCGGGAGGGCTACCTACAATGAGCAGTTCTTC,TRBD2,TRBV7-7,NA,TRBJ2-1
CASSPSGGRSNEQFF,TGCGCCAGCAGTCCAAGTGGCGGGAGGTCCAATGAGCAGTTCTTC,TRBD2,TRBV4-3,NA,TRBJ2-1
CASSLVGQSYEQYF,TGTGCCAGCAGTTTGGTGGGACAGAGCTACGAGCAGTACTTC,TRBD1,TRBV28,NA,TRBJ2-7
CASSKINRGSNQPQHF,TGTGCCAGCAGCAAAATTAACAGGGGTAGCAATCAGCCCCAGCATTTT,NA,TRBV21-1,NA,TRBJ1-5
CASSDSTSGHTDTQYF,TGTGCCAGCAGTGACTCGACTAGCGGGCACACAGATACGCAGTATTTT,TRBD2,TRBV6-4,many,TRBJ2-3
CASSPASATYEQYF,TGTGCCAGCAGCCCGGCTAGCGCTACCTACGAGCAGTACTTC,NA,TRBV7-2,NA,TRBJ2-7
CSVSLAADTQYF,TGCAGCGTTAGTCTAGCGGCAGATACGCAGTATTTT,TRBD2,TRBV29-1,NA,TRBJ2-3
CASSLSGGTSYEQYF,TGTGCCAGCAGTTTAAGTGGCGGGACCTCTTACGAGCAGTACTTC,NA,TRBV28,NA,TRBJ2-7
CASSPTGEPNEKLFF,TGTGCCAGCTCACCAACAGGGGAACCTAATGAAAAACTGTTTTTT,TRBD1,TRBV18,NA,TRBJ1-4
CAISEEQVFSIYF,TGTGCCATCAGTGAGGAACAGGTCTTCTCCATATATTTT,NA,TRBV10-3,NA,TRBJ1-3
CAWSSADGRLIDEQYF,TGTGCCTGGAGCTCTGCTGACGGGAGACTAATCGACGAGCAGTACTTC,NA,TRBV30,once,TRBJ2-7
CASSHGTSGSYEQYF,TGTGCCAGCAGTCATGGGACTAGCGGGAGCTACGAGCAGTACTTC,TRBD2,TRBV7-2,NA,TRBJ2-7
CASAWAGGLRDTQYF,TGTGCCAGCGCCTGGGCAGGGGGCCTTAGAGATACGCAGTATTTT,TRBD1,TRBV27,NA,TRBJ2-3
CASSPGTSGYNEQFF,TGTGCCAGCAGTCCCGGGACTAGCGGCTACAATGAGCAGTTCTTC,TRBD2,TRBV5-6,NA,TRBJ2-1
CASSATRSSYEQYF,TGCGCCAGCAGCGCAACCCGTAGCTCCTACGAGCAGTACTTC,NA,TRBV5-1,NA,TRBJ2-7
CASSYSSGFNTEAFF,TGTGCCAGCAGTTACTCATCGGGTTTTAACACTGAAGCTTTCTTT,NA,TRBV6-5,NA,TRBJ1-1
CASSTGDGFYGYTF,TGTGCCAGTTCGACAGGGGACGGCTTCTATGGCTACACCTTC,TRBD1,TRBV7-2,NA,TRBJ1-2
CASSLVGGRSSYNEQFF,TGTGCCAGCAGCTTAGTCGGCGGGAGGAGCTCCTACAATGAGCAGTTCTTC,TRBD2,TRBV7-8,NA,TRBJ2-1
CASSQESVRDYEQYF,TGCGCCAGCAGCCAAGAGTCCGTCAGGGACTACGAGCAGTACTTC,NA,TRBV4-3,NA,TRBJ2-7
CASRFDRGQVEQYF,TGTGCCAGCCGTTTTGACAGGGGGCAAGTCGAGCAGTACTTC,TRBD1,TRBV6-1,NA,TRBJ2-7
CASSLEAGVRSGELFF,TGCGCCAGCAGCTTGGAGGCAGGGGTGAGGTCCGGGGAGCTGTTTTTT,NA,TRBV5-1,NA,TRBJ2-2
CSVERRKTYNEQFF,TGCAGCGTTGAAAGGCGGAAGACCTACAATGAGCAGTTCTTC,NA,TRBV29-1,NA,TRBJ2-1
CAIRRLAAYNEQFF,TGTGCCATCAGAAGACTAGCGGCTTACAATGAGCAGTTCTTC,TRBD2,TRBV10-3,NA,TRBJ2-1
CSVALETEAFF,TGCAGCGTTGCCTTGGAGACTGAAGCTTTCTTT,NA,TRBV29-1,NA,TRBJ1-1
CASSLILAGEETQYF,TGTGCCAGCAGCTTGATACTAGCGGGAGAAGAGACCCAGTACTTC,TRBD2,TRBV5-4,NA,TRBJ2-5
CASRIDRGSYEQYF,TGTGCCAGCAGGATAGACAGGGGTTCCTACGAGCAGTACTTC,TRBD1,TRBV2,NA,TRBJ2-7
CARKIAGVDIQYF,TGTGCCCGAAAGATAGCGGGAGTGGACATTCAGTACTTC,TRBD2,TRBV30,NA,TRBJ2-4
CASSSTDRAGYGYTF,TGTGCTAGCAGCTCAACCGACAGGGCTGGCTATGGCTACACCTTC,TRBD1,TRBV7-7,NA,TRBJ1-2
CASSERTTGTGANVLTF,TGTGCCAGCAGTGAGAGAACGACAGGGACTGGGGCCAACGTCCTGACTTTC,TRBD1,TRBV25-1,NA,TRBJ2-6
CASSDYNEQYF,TGTGCCAGTAGCGATTACAACGAGCAGTACTTC,NA,TRBV19,NA,TRBJ2-7
CASSPGLAGEVEQYF,TGTGCCAGCAGCCCGGGACTAGCGGGAGAGGTCGAGCAGTACTTC,TRBD2,TRBV11-2,NA,TRBJ2-7
CSVDGEGQTQYF,TGCAGCGTTGACGGGGAGGGTCAGACCCAGTACTTC,TRBD2,TRBV29-1,NA,TRBJ2-5
CAWRETGGGQPQHF,TGTGCCTGGAGAGAAACAGGGGGCGGTCAGCCCCAGCATTTT,TRBD1,TRBV30,NA,TRBJ1-5
CASSDRDRADEQFF,TGTGCCAGCAGTGATCGTGACAGGGCGGATGAGCAGTTCTTC,TRBD1,TRBV2,NA,TRBJ2-1
CASSYRDRVVSGDGYTF,TGTGCCAGCAGCTATAGGGACAGGGTGGTTTCCGGCGATGGCTACACCTTC,TRBD1,TRBV7-2,NA,TRBJ1-2
CASSLVGPPREKLFF,TGCGCCAGCAGCTTGGTGGGCCCCCCACGAGAAAAACTGTTTTTT,NA,TRBV5-1,NA,TRBJ1-4
CASSLSLAGYDGEQYF,TGTGCCAGCTCACTGAGTCTAGCGGGGTACGATGGCGAGCAGTACTTC,TRBD2,TRBV18,once,TRBJ2-7
CASSPGTVYGYTF,TGTGCCAGCTCACCAGGGACAGTCTATGGCTACACCTTC,TRBD1,TRBV18,NA,TRBJ1-2
CASSVEPRSSGNTIYF,TGTGCCAGCAGCGTAGAACCAAGGAGCTCTGGAAACACCATATATTTT,NA,TRBV9,NA,TRBJ1-3
CSVQGAGVTEAFF,TGCAGCGTTCAGGGGGCTGGGGTCACTGAAGCTTTCTTT,TRBD1,TRBV29-1,NA,TRBJ1-1
CASSYEQALNTEAFF,TGTGCCAGCAGTTACGAACAGGCCTTGAACACTGAAGCTTTCTTT,NA,TRBV6-5,NA,TRBJ1-1
CAWSLSGSITGELFF,TGTGCCTGGAGTCTTAGCGGGAGCATCACCGGGGAGCTGTTTTTT,TRBD2,TRBV30,few,TRBJ2-2
CSVEGGTRSPLEQYF,TGCAGCGTTGAAGGAGGAACCAGAAGTCCTCTCGAGCAGTACTTC,NA,TRBV29-1,NA,TRBJ2-7
CASSFTRTSGQETQYF,TGTGCCAGCAGCTTTACCCGGACTAGCGGGCAAGAGACCCAGTACTTC,TRBD2,TRBV5-4,few,TRBJ2-5
CASSEKGSGLYIGYTF,TGTGCCAGCAGTGAAAAGGGTTCAGGGTTGTATATTGGCTACACCTTC,NA,TRBV6-1,once,TRBJ1-2
CASREGGPASETQYF,TGTGCCAGCAGGGAAGGGGGACCGGCCTCCGAGACCCAGTACTTC,NA,TRBV7-2,NA,TRBJ2-5
CASSLGGQLPSGYTF,TGTGCCAGCAGCTTAGGGGGACAGCTACCTTCGGGCTACACCTTC,TRBD1,TRBV11-2,NA,TRBJ1-2